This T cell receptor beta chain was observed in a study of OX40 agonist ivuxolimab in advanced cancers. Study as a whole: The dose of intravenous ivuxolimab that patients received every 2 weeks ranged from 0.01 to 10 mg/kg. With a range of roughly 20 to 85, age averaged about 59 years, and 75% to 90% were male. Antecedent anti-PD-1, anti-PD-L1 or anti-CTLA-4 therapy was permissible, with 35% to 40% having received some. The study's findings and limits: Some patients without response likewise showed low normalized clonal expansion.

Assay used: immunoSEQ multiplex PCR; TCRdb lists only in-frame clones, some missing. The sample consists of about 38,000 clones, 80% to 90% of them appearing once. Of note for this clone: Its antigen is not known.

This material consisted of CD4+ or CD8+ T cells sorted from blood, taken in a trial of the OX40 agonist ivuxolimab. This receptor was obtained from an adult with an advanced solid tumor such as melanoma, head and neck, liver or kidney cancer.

The CDR3 DNA is TGTGCCAGCAGCTTAGAATTCTACGAGCAGTACTTC. Translating it yields CASSLEFYEQYF. The chain links TRBV7-9 to TRBJ2-7; D is undetermined. Trimming removed 1 base at V and 3 bases at J, with 4 bases between. Germline assignment: CDR1 SEHNR and CDR2 FQNEAQ (reference sequence). There are 12 residues in the CDR3.